Ten or more counts support the clone carrying this T cell receptor beta chain. Antigen specificity is unknown. The data derive from a study of T cell repertoires in cytomegalovirus infection. This CDR3 contains 15 residues. Germline loops: CDR1 SGHVS, CDR2 FQNEAQ. V lost 4 bases and J 5 bases, leaving 16 bases between the germline ends. Via MiXCR, TCRdb re-called the reads, giving one row per CDR3 protein. The sample has under 70,000 distinct CDR3 sequences, around 34% seen once. The study, taken as a whole, reports: Across the ex vivo response, the dominant clonotypes were HLA-C-restricted CMV-specific TCR beta clonotypes. The study identified carriers of CMV plus the relevant HLA from cumulative public TCR beta family frequency.

Source material: PBMCs, sequenced either directly or after in vitro stimulation (not recorded which). V gene TRBV7-8 combines with J gene TRBJ2-3; possibly TRBD1 or TRBD2 for D (5 bases each). The TCR sequence derives from a human donor in good health (CMV status not recorded). Some clones in this sample may be carry-over from other donors' samples. The CDR3 bases are TGTGCCAGCAGCTACGGGACCTCTGGAGGAGATACGCAGTATTTT. Its translation: CASSYGTSGGDTQYF.